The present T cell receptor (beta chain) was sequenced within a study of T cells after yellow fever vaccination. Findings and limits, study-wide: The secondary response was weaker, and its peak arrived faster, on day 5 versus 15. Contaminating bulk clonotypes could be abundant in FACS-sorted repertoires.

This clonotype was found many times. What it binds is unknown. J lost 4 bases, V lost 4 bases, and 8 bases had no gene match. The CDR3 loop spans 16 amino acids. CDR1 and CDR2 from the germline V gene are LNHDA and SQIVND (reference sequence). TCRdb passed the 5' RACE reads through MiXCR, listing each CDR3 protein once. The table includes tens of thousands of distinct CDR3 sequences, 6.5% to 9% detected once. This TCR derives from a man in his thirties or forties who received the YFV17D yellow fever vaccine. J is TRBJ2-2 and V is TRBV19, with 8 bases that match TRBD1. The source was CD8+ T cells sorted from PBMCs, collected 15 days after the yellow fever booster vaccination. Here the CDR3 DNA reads TGTGCCAGTAGTACCCGGACAGGGATGGGCACCGGGGAGCTGTTTTTT. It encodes CASSTRTGMGTGELFF.